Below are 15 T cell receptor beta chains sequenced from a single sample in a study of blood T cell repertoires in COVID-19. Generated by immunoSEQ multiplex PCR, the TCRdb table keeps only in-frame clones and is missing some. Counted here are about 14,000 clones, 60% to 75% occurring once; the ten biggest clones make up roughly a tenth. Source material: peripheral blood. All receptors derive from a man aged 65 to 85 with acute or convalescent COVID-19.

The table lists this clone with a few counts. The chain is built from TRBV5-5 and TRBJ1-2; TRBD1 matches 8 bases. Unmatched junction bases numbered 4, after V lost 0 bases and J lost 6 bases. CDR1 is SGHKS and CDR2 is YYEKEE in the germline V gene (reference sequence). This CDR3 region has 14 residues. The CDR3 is CASSLGQGRNGYTF. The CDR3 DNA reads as TGTGCCAGCAGCTTGGGACAGGGGCGAAATGGCTACACCTTC.

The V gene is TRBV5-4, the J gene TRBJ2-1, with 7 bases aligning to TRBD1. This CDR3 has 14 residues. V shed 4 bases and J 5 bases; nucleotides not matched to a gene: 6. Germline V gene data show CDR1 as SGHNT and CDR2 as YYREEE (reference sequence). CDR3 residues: CASSRDRAHNEQFF. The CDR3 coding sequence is TGTGCCAGCAGCCGCGACAGGGCGCACAATGAGCAGTTCTTC.

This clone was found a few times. CDR3 sequence reads: CASSVGDYEQYF. In nucleotides, the CDR3 is TGCGCCAGCAGCGTCGGAGACTACGAGCAGTACTTC. The chain joins TRBV5-1 to TRBJ2-7; the D is unclear. Trimming pared 4 bases from V and 3 bases from J, leaving 8 bases between. In germline, CDR1 is SGHRS, CDR2 YFSETQ. CDR3 length equals 12 residues.

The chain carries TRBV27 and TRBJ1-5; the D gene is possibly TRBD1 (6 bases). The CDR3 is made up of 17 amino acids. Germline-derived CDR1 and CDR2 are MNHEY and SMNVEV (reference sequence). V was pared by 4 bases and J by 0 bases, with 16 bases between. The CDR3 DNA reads TGTGCCAGCAGTTATCGGGGGGGCAGAGCTAGCAATCAGCCCCAGCATTTT. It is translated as CASSYRGGRASNQPQHF.

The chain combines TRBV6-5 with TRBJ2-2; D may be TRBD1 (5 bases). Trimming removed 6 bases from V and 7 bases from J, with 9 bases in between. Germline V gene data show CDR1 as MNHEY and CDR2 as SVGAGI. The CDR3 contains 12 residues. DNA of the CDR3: TGTGCCAGCAGCTCAGGGTTCGGGGAGCTGTTTTTT. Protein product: CASSSGFGELFF.

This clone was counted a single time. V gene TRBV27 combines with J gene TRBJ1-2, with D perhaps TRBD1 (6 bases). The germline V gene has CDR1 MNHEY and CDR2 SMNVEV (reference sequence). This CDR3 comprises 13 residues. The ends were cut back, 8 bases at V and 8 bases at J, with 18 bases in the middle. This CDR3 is CASSEGGFGGYTF. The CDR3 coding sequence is TGTGCCAGCTCCGAGGGGGGGTTCGGCGGCTACACCTTC.

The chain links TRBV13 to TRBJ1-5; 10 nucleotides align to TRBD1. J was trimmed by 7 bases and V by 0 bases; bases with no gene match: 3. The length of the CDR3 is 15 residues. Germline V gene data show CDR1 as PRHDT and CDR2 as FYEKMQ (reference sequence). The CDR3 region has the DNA TGTGCCAGCAGCTTAGGGACAGGGGGCGGGCAGCCCCAGCATTTT. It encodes CASSLGTGGGQPQHF.

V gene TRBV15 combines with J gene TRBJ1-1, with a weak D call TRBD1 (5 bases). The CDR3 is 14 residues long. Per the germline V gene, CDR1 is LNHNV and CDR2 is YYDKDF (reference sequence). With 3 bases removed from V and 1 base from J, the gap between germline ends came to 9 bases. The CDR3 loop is CATSRGGWNTEAFF. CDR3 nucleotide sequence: TGTGCCACCAGCAGGGGGGGGTGGAACACTGAAGCTTTCTTT.

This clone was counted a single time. The CDR3 DNA sequence: TGTGCCAGCAGTTTAAGGACAGGGGCAAACACTGAAGCTTTCTTT. Translating it yields CASSLRTGANTEAFF. The chain recombines TRBV2 with TRBJ1-1, with 9 positions matching TRBD1. The length of the CDR3 is 15 residues. Germline V gene sequence: CDR1 SNHLY, CDR2 FYNNEI. V dropped 5 bases and J dropped 2; count of bases not matched to a gene: 6.

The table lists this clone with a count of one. CDR3 nucleotide sequence: TGTGCCAGCAGCTCAGTTGGCGGGGGAACTGAAGCTTTCTTT. Its protein is CASSSVGGGTEAFF. The chain combines TRBV7-3 with TRBJ1-1, with D maybe TRBD1 (5 bases). V dropped 4 bases and J dropped 5 bases, with 14 bases sitting between them. The CDR3 is 14 amino acids. Germline V CDR1 and CDR2: SGHTA, FQGTGA.

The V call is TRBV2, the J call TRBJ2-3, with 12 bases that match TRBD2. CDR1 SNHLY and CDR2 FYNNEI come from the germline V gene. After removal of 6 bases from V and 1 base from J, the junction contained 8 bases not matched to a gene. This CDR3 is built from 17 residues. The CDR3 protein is CASSRWTSGIRTDTQYF. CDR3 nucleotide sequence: TGTGCCAGCAGCAGATGGACTAGCGGGATTCGCACAGATACGCAGTATTTT.

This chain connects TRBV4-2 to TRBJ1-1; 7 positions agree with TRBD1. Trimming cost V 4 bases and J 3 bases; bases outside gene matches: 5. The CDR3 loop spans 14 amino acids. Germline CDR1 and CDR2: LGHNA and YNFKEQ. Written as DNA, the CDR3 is TGTGCCAGCAGCCGAGGAGACAGGGACACTGAAGCTTTCTTT. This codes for CASSRGDRDTEAFF.

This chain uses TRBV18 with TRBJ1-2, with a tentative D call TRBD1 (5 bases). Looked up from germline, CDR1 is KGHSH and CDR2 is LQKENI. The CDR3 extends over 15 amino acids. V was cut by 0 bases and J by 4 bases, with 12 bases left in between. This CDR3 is CASSPPQGFSYGYTF. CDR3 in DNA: TGTGCCAGCTCACCACCGCAGGGTTTCTCCTATGGCTACACCTTC.

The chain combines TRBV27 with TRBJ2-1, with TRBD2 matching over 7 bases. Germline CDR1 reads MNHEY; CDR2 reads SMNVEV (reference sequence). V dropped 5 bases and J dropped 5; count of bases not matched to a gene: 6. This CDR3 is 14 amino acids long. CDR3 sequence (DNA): TGTGCCAGCAGTCGCCCGGGAGGAGACAATGAGCAGTTCTTC. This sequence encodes CASSRPGGDNEQFF.

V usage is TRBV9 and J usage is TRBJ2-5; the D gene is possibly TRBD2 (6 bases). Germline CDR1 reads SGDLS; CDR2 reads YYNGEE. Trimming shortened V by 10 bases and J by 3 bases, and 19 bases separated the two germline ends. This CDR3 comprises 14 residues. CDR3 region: CASSRGSGEETQYF. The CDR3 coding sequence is TGTGCCTCCAGCCGGGGGTCGGGAGAAGAGACCCAGTACTTC.